These 18 T cell receptor beta chains were all obtained from the same sample, sequenced in a study of CD4 T cells in relation to SARS-CoV-2 and coronaviruses. No antigen is known for these receptors. Clones were sequenced by immunoSEQ multiplex PCR, and TCRdb holds only the in-frame ones, with some missing. The sample yields approximately 41,000 clones, 60% to 85% seen once. What was sequenced was memory CD4+ T cells from PBMCs, cultured in vitro. These receptors were collected from an adult with COVID-19.

The rearrangement links TRBV2 to TRBJ1-1, with D maybe TRBD1 (5 bases). Trimming stripped 2 bases from V and 5 bases from J, with 15 bases between. Germline CDR1 and CDR2: SNHLY and FYNNEI. The CDR3 sequence is 15 residues long. For the CDR3, the DNA is TGTGCCAGCAGTGAAAATAAAGGGGCAAGGACTGAAGCTTTCTTT. Protein sequence: CASSENKGARTEAFF. The complete variable domain, with remaining parts taken from reference TRBV2 and TRBJ1-1, reads EPEVTQTPSHQVTQMGQEVILRCVPISNHLYFYWYRQILGQKVEFLVSFYNNEISEKSEIFDDQFSVERPDGSNFTLKIRSTKLEDSAMYFCASSENKGARTEAFFGQGTRLTVV.

V gene TRBV7-3 combines with J gene TRBJ2-7; maybe TRBD2 (5 bases). Germline V gene data show CDR1 as SGHTA and CDR2 as FQGTGA. CDR3 length: 13 amino acids. Deletions cut 1 base from V and 6 bases from J, with 10 bases between. CDR3 sequence: CASSLMAGSEQYF. CDR3 nucleotides: TGTGCCAGCAGCTTAATGGCGGGCTCCGAGCAGTACTTC.

The chain has TRBV11-2 and TRBJ1-4; D not certain. Germline-derived CDR1 and CDR2 are SGHAT and FQNNGV. The CDR3 extends over 15 amino acids. The V end was cut by 3 bases, the J end by 0 bases, with 8 bases between. CDR3 nucleotide sequence: TGTGCCAGCAGCTTTGGAGATTCAACTAATGAAAAACTGTTTTTT. Translation: CASSFGDSTNEKLFF.

CDR3 residues: CASSRGGERQPQHF. DNA of the CDR3: TGTGCCAGCAGTCGGGGCGGGGAGAGGCAGCCCCAGCATTTT. This chain uses TRBV28 with TRBJ1-5, with D possibly matching TRBD1 (5 bases). This CDR3 comprises 14 residues. Per germline, CDR1 MDHEN and CDR2 SYDVKM. V shed 5 bases and J shed 7 bases, with 15 bases lying between them. The whole variable domain, filled in from reference TRBV28 and TRBJ1-5, reads DVKVTQSSRYLVKRTGEKVFLECVQDMDHENMFWYRQDPGLGLRLIYFSYDVKMKEKGDIPEGYSVSREKKERFSLILESASTNQTSMYLCASSRGGERQPQHFGDGTRLSIL.

The rearrangement links TRBV30 to TRBJ2-7; D gene unclear. This CDR3 comprises 12 residues. Trimming removed 3 bases at V and 5 bases at J, with 11 bases between. Germline V lookup: CDR1 GTSNPN, CDR2 SVGIG (reference sequence). CDR3 nucleotide sequence: TGTGCCTGGAGCTCATTTTCCCACGAGCAGTACTTC. Translating it yields CAWSSFSHEQYF.

J is TRBJ2-7 and V is TRBV7-6; the D is unclear. Between the trimmed V and J ends, which lost 2 bases and 2 bases, there was a span of 16 bases. Germline V lookup: CDR1 SGHVS, CDR2 FNYEAQ. The CDR3 covers 16 residues. Here the CDR3 reads CASSLLSGLETYEQYF. CDR3 nucleotides: TGTGCCAGCAGCTTACTTTCTGGTCTGGAAACCTACGAGCAGTACTTC.

This clone was recorded once. The rearrangement joins TRBV5-8 to TRBJ2-7, with a weak D call TRBD1 (6 bases). Trimming stripped 2 bases from V and 2 bases from J, with 14 bases between. Germline V gene sequence: CDR1 SGHTS, CDR2 YDEGEE. The CDR3 is 15 amino acids. CDR3 in DNA: TGTGCCAGCAGCTTTTGGCAGGGGCGCGCCTACGAGCAGTACTTC. Translated, it gives CASSFWQGRAYEQYF.

The CDR3 DNA reads TGTGCCAGCAGCTCAAGTCGGGCAGGGACAAACTATGGCTACACCTTC. Its protein is CASSSSRAGTNYGYTF. V usage is TRBV7-2 and J usage is TRBJ1-2; D is possibly TRBD1 (6 bases). The V gene lost 4 bases and the J gene lost 2 bases, with 17 bases spanning the gap. CDR3 size: 16 residues. From germline, CDR1 is SGHTA and CDR2 FQGNSA.

The table lists this clone with a few counts. V and J are TRBV28 and TRBJ2-1; TRBD1 or TRBD2 may be the D gene (6 bases each). CDR1 is MDHEN, CDR2 SYDVKM, per germline. V was trimmed by 3 bases and J by 5 bases, leaving 17 bases between them. The CDR3 consists of 16 residues. The CDR3 spells CASSFTGAGINNEQFF. The CDR3 region has the DNA TGTGCCAGCAGTTTCACGGGGGCCGGTATAAACAATGAGCAGTTCTTC.

The chain uses TRBV7-9 and TRBJ2-5; 11 nucleotides match TRBD2. CDR3 size: 18 residues. CDR1 and CDR2 (germline): SEHNR, FQNEAQ (reference sequence). The ends lost 1 base at V and 2 bases at J; junction bases unmatched: 9. CDR3 amino acids: CASSLDRTGLAEQETQYF. DNA of the CDR3: TGTGCCAGCAGCTTAGACAGAACGGGACTAGCGGAACAAGAGACCCAGTACTTC.

V is TRBV5-5 and J is TRBJ1-2; D uncertain. The ends were cut back, 4 bases at V and 0 bases at J, with 7 bases in the middle. The CDR3 spans 13 residues. CDR1 is SGHKS and CDR2 is YYEKEE in the germline V gene (reference sequence). The CDR3 spells CASSPLANYGYTF. CDR3 nucleotide sequence: TGTGCCAGCAGCCCTTTAGCTAACTATGGCTACACCTTC.

The chain has TRBV14 and TRBJ2-6, with a tentative D call TRBD1 (6 bases). The CDR3 is made up of 16 amino acids. Trimming took off 3 bases at V and 4 bases at J, with 13 bases between the two ends. Germline CDR1 reads SGHDN; CDR2 reads FVKESK. As DNA, the CDR3 is TGTGCCAGCAGCCACCTGACAGGTACCGGGGCCAACGTCCTGACTTTC. Protein product: CASSHLTGTGANVLTF.

The CDR3 sequence: CASSLGGRGNTEAFF. The CDR3 coding sequence is TGTGCCAGCAGCCTGGGAGGGCGCGGGAACACTGAAGCTTTCTTT. V usage is TRBV9 and J usage is TRBJ1-1; D is uncertain. Germline V lookup: CDR1 SGDLS, CDR2 YYNGEE. This CDR3 region has 15 residues. V was clipped by 4 bases and J by 1 base, with 14 bases between them.

The chain uses TRBV7-9 and TRBJ2-3; D perhaps matches TRBD2 (6 bases). Deletions cut 10 bases from V and 4 bases from J, with 9 bases between. CDR3 size: 11 residues. CDR1 and CDR2 from the germline V gene are SEHNR and FQNEAQ (reference sequence). Here the CDR3 reads CAMRGSDTQYF. CDR3 nucleotides: TGTGCCATGCGGGGTTCAGATACGCAGTATTTT.

This clone was counted a few times. The genes are TRBV30 and TRBJ1-6; D is uncertain. The V end was cut by 0 bases, the J end by 6 bases, with 9 bases between. The CDR3 has 14 residues. Per germline, CDR1 GTSNPN and CDR2 SVGIG (reference sequence). CDR3 nucleotides: TGTGCCTGGAGTGTGTCTGACTTTAATTCACCCCTCCACTTT. Residues: CAWSVSDFNSPLHF. Full variable domain (rest looked up from reference TRBV30 and TRBJ1-6): SQTIHQWPATLVQPVGSPLSLECTVEGTSNPNLYWYRQAAGRGLQLLFYSVGIGQISSEVPQNLSASRPQDRQFILSSKKLLLSDSGFYLCAWSVSDFNSPLHFGNGTRLTVT.

V and J are TRBV7-2 and TRBJ2-7, with D uncertain. This CDR3 comprises 14 residues. V lost 2 bases and J lost 0, with 8 bases in between. Germline CDR1 and CDR2: SGHTA and FQGNSA. CDR3 in amino acids: CASSLFRSSYEQYF. The CDR3 coding sequence is TGTGCCAGCAGCTTATTTCGGAGCTCCTACGAGCAGTACTTC.

The V call is TRBV7-2, the J call TRBJ2-1; 7 positions agree with TRBD1. CDR3 size: 15 residues. Germline CDR1 reads SGHTA; CDR2 reads FQGNSA. V trimming: 3 bases; J trimming: 3 bases; junction bases outside the gene matches: 5. This CDR3 is CASSFFRGYYNEQFF. In DNA form, the CDR3 reads TGTGCCAGCAGCTTTTTCAGGGGGTACTACAATGAGCAGTTCTTC.

The chain carries TRBV7-2 and TRBJ2-1, with D possibly TRBD2 on 5 matching bases. The CDR3 is 13 residues long. V lost 4 bases and J lost 8, with 12 bases in between. CDR1 and CDR2 (germline): SGHTA, FQGNSA. The DNA of the CDR3 is TGTGCCAGCAGCTCCTCGGGGTACGATGAGCAGTTCTTC. It encodes CASSSSGYDEQFF.